This record looks at one T cell receptor beta chain sequence and its context. These data belong to a study of blood T cell repertoires in COVID-19. As for the study in general: There were acute and convalescent COVID-19 samples, and they came from the United States, Italy and Spain. Sources were T cells, B-cell-depleted T cells, or PBMCs; the material itself was cDNA or gDNA.

As processed by the authors: Cell counts per sample came from amplifying reference gene primers. Assay: immunoSEQ multiplex PCR; the TCRdb copy retains only in-frame clones and omits some. V and J calls and clone size are those listed in that table; D and trimming were worked out from the DNA. The sample carries about 59,000 clones, about 83% recorded once. This CDR3 is built from 18 residues. Germline loops: CDR1 SGHRS, CDR2 YFSETQ. Germline trimming cut 3 bases from V and 6 bases from J; bases unmatched to any gene: 15. The sequence came from an elderly woman with acute or convalescent COVID-19. The material sequenced was peripheral blood. The chain joins TRBV5-1 to TRBJ1-2; 12 bases match TRBD1. The CDR3, as DNA: TGCGCCAGCAGCTATTGGGTCGGGACAGGGGGCGCAAATGATGGCTACACCTTC. Protein sequence: CASSYWVGTGGANDGYTF.